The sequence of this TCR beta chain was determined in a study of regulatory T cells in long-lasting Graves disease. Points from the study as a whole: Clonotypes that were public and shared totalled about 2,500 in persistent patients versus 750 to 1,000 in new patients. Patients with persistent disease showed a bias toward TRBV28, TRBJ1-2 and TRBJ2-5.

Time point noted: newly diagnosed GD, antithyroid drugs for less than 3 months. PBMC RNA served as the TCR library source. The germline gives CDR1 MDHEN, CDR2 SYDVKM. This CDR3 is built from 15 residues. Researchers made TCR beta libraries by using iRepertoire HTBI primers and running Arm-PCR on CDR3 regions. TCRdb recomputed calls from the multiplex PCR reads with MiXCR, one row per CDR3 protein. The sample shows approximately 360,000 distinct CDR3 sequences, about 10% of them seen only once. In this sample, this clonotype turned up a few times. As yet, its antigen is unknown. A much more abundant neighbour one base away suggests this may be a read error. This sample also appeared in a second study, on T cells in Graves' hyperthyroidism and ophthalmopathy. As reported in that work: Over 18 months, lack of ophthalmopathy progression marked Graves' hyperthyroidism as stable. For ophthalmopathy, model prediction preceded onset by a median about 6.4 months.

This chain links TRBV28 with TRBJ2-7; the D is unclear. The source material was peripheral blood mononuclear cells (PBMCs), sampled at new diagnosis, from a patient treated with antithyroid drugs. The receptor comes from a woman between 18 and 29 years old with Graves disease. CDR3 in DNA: TGTGCCGGCAGTCCCGACGGTAGGAGCTCCTACGAGCAGTACTTC. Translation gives CAGSPDGRSSYEQYF.